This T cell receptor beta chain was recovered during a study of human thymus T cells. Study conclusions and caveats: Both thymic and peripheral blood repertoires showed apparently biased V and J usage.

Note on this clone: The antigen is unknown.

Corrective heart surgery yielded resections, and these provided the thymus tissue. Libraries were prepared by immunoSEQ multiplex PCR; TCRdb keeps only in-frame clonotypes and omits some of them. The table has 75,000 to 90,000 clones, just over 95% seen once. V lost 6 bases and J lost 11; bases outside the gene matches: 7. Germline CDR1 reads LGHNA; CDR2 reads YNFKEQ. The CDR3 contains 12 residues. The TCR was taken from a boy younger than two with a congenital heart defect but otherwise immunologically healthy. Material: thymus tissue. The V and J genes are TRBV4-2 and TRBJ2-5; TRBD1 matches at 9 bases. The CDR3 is CASRGQGWEQYF. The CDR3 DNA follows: TGTGCCAGCAGGGGACAGGGATGGGAGCAGTACTTC.